This record concerns one T cell receptor beta chain sequence. Its specificity is unknown. The sample comes from a study of T cell responses to AZD1222 COVID-19 vaccine. Study-level points and caveats: No repertoire was sampled before or during the peak T cell response, only after it.

Germline CDR1 and CDR2: MNHNY and SVGAGI (reference sequence). The V and J ends lost 5 bases and 4 bases, in that order; junction bases with no gene match: 6. The CDR3 is 14 residues long. Using immunoSEQ multiplex PCR, the repertoire was profiled, and TCRdb retains in-frame clones only, with some absent. The sample holds more than 150,000 clones; about nine tenths are singletons and the top ten take approximately 1.6%. The chain uses TRBV6-6 and TRBJ1-1, with TRBD1 matching over 8 bases. This receptor was taken from an adult in good health. This specimen consisted of peripheral blood, obtained on day 0 of AZD1222 vaccination. The CDR3 nucleotides read TGTGCCAGCAGTGCACGGACAGGGAGCACTGAAGCTTTCTTT. Amino acids: CASSARTGSTEAFF.